This T cell receptor beta chain was found in a study of blood T cell repertoires in COVID-19. For the study at large: Researchers got acute and convalescent COVID-19 samples from the United States, Italy and Spain. PBMCs, B-cell-depleted T cells, or T cells provided the cDNA or gDNA that made up the material.

In the authors' workflow: Cell counts per sample came from amplifying reference gene primers. Generated by immunoSEQ multiplex PCR, the TCRdb table keeps only in-frame clones and is missing some. That table supplies the V and J calls and clone size; D and trimming were determined from the DNA. The table records 200,000 to 250,000 clones, 70% to 90% of them present only once. The CDR3 has 15 residues. V gave up 5 bases and J gave up 2 bases, with 16 bases separating them. Germline V gene data show CDR1 as SGHRS and CDR2 as YFSETQ. Sequencing was performed on peripheral blood. The TCR comes from a woman aged 65 to 85 with active or convalescent COVID-19. The gene calls are TRBV5-1 and TRBJ2-5; tentatively, D is TRBD2 (7 bases). The CDR3 DNA follows: TGCGCCAGCAGACGTGCCCGGGGGGCTCAAGAGACCCAGTACTTC. Translated, it gives CASRRARGAQETQYF.